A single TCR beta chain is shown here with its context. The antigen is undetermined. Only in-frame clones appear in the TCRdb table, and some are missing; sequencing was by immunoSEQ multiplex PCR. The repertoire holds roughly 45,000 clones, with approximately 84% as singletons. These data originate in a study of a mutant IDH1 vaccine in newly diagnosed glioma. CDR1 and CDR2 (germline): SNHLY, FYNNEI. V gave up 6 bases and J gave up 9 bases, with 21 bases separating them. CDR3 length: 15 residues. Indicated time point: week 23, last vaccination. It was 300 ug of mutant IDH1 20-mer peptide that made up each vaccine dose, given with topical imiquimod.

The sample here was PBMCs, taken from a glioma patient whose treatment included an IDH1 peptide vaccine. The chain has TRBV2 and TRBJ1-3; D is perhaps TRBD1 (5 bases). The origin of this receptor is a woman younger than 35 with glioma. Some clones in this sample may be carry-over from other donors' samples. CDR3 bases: TGTGCCAGCAGGAGGGAGGGGTTGGGGACCGGCACCATATATTTT. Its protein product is CASRREGLGTGTIYF.